The clone carrying this TCR beta chain is a singleton in its sample. CD4+ cell separation produced CD45RA+ naive and CD45RA-negative memory subsets. The V and J ends lost 0 bases and 0 bases, in that order; junction bases with no gene match: 4. Germline V gene lookup returns CDR1 SGHRS and CDR2 YFSETQ. The CDR3 runs to 16 residues. The source of the sample is a study of shared clonotypes between healthy human individuals. In the original workflow: ImmunoSEQ output held junction-only sequences without quality scores, so filtering differed. Here immunoSEQ multiplex PCR was the method, and the copy in TCRdb shows in-frame clones only, minus some. That table gives V, J and clone size, and the DNA gave D and trimming. The sample gives some 1,600,000 clones, 98% of which show up once; 0.45% is in the top ten.

The receptor was derived from a man aged 25 to 45 in good health. Sequenced: naive CD4+ T cells sorted from blood. Documented subset: CD45RA+ positively selected. The chain has TRBV5-1 and TRBJ2-5; 8 nucleotides align to TRBD2. The CDR3 coding sequence is TGCGCCAGCAGCTTGGATCCAGCGGGGGACCAAGAGACCCAGTACTTC. Translation gives CASSLDPAGDQETQYF.